These 14 T cell receptor beta chains were all obtained from the same sample, sequenced in a study of blood T cell repertoires in COVID-19. Sequencing used immunoSEQ multiplex PCR; TCRdb keeps in-frame clones, though not all of them. This sample carries 130,000 or so clones, 84% of them seen once, and the ten largest clones take less than 9%. Sequenced input: peripheral blood. These TCRs come from a man in his thirties or forties with COVID-19, enrolled during active disease.

V usage is TRBV11-2 and J usage is TRBJ2-7, with TRBD1 identical over 9 bases. CDR3 length: 18 amino acids. Germline V CDR1 and CDR2: SGHAT, FQNNGV. V trimming: 3 bases; J trimming: 4 bases; junction bases outside the gene matches: 16. CDR3 protein: CASSFRSKKIQGAYEQYF. The DNA of the CDR3 is TGTGCCAGCAGCTTTAGGTCCAAGAAAATACAGGGGGCGTACGAGCAGTACTTC.

The J gene is TRBJ2-7, the V gene TRBV6-2 or TRBV6-3; D gene uncertain. CDR1 and CDR2 (germline): MNHEY, SVGEGT. Trimming stripped 5 bases from V and 2 bases from J, with 10 bases between. The CDR3 loop spans 13 amino acids. The CDR3 nucleotides read TGTGCCAGCAGTGCAGGCTCAACCTACGAGCAGTACTTC. Amino acids: CASSAGSTYEQYF.

This clone has a handful of counts. The chain recombines TRBV24-1 with TRBJ2-2, with 7 nucleotides matching TRBD1. Germline V gives CDR1 KGHDR, CDR2 SFDVKD. This CDR3 contains 15 residues. V lost 7 bases, J lost 4 bases, and 8 bases stayed unmatched. In DNA form, the CDR3 reads TGTGCCACCAGGGGGACCAACAGGGGCACCGGGGAGCTGTTTTTT. Residues: CATRGTNRGTGELFF.

This chain uses TRBV9 with TRBJ2-3; 10 positions match TRBD2. From germline, CDR1 is SGDLS and CDR2 YYNGEE. The CDR3 sequence is 17 residues long. With 0 bases clipped from V and 4 bases from J, the junction kept 8 bases outside the gene matches. The chain's CDR3 is CASSVEASGSISDTQYF. Written as DNA, the CDR3 is TGTGCCAGCAGCGTAGAGGCTAGCGGGAGTATCTCAGATACGCAGTATTTT.

The chain recombines TRBV19 with TRBJ1-1; D is unclear. Germline lookup yields CDR1 LNHDA and CDR2 SQIVND (reference sequence). This CDR3 contains 11 residues. Trimming took 6 bases from V and 2 from J, leaving 4 bases between them. The CDR3 DNA reads as TGTGCCAGTAGCCTTAACACTGAAGCTTTCTTT. This sequence encodes CASSLNTEAFF.

DNA of the CDR3: TGTGCCAGCAGCTTAATGGTGGGACTAGGGGGGCATGAGCAGTTCTTC. It codes for CASSLMVGLGGHEQFF. The chain uses TRBV7-9 and TRBJ2-1; 8 bases agree with TRBD2. The germline CDR1 and CDR2 sequences are SEHNR and FQNEAQ (reference sequence). Losses at the gene ends were 2 bases for V and 8 bases for J; bases not matched to a gene: 11. The CDR3 has 16 residues. Full variable domain (remainder filled in from reference TRBV7-9 and TRBJ2-1): DTGVSQNPRHKITKRGQNVTFRCDPISEHNRLYWYRQTLGQGPEFLTYFQNEAQLEKSRLLSDRFSAERPKGSFSTLEIQRTEQGDSAMYLCASSLMVGLGGHEQFFGPGTRLTVL.

The V and J genes are TRBV27 and TRBJ2-7; TRBD2 matches 14 bases. V was pared by 6 bases and J by 7 bases, with 11 bases of the junction left unmatched. Germline values: CDR1 MNHEY, CDR2 SMNVEV (reference sequence). CDR3 size: 16 residues. CDR3 protein: CASSLTGTSGSGEQYF. CDR3 nucleotides: TGTGCCAGCAGCCTGACCGGGACTAGCGGGAGCGGGGAGCAGTACTTC.

The J gene is TRBJ2-7, the V gene TRBV9, with a tentative D call TRBD1 (5 bases). The V and J ends lost 3 bases and 6 bases respectively, with 16 bases between them. Germline CDR1 and CDR2: SGDLS and YYNGEE. The CDR3 extends over 14 amino acids. The CDR3 region has the DNA TGTGCCAGCAGCGCGAAGCTGCAGGGCGCCGAGCAGTACTTC. Encoded protein: CASSAKLQGAEQYF.

The rearrangement joins TRBV18 to TRBJ1-2, with D tentatively TRBD1 (6 bases). CDR3 size: 14 residues. Trimming cost V 3 bases and J 4 bases, with 12 bases left between them. Germline V CDR1 and CDR2: KGHSH, LQKENI. The CDR3 protein is CASSPQTGPYGYTF. DNA of the CDR3: TGTGCCAGCTCACCCCAGACAGGCCCCTATGGCTACACCTTC. The full variable domain, rest sourced from reference TRBV18 and TRBJ1-2, is NAGVMQNPRHLVRRRGQEARLRCSPMKGHSHVYWYRQLPEEGLKFMVYLQKENIIDESGMPKERFSAEFPKEGPSILRIQQVVRGDSAAYFCASSPQTGPYGYTFGSGTRLTVV.

The gene calls are TRBV11-2 and TRBJ1-4, with D perhaps matching TRBD1 (5 bases). Trimming took off 5 bases at V and 3 bases at J, with 16 bases between the two ends. CDR1 SGHAT and CDR2 FQNNGV come from the germline V gene. This CDR3 contains 16 residues. The CDR3 DNA reads as TGTGCCAGCAGCCTCATGGGCGGGACGTCTAATGAAAAACTGTTTTTT. It translates to CASSLMGGTSNEKLFF.

The V and J genes are TRBV29-1 and TRBJ2-5, with TRBD2 as a possible D gene (8 bases). CDR3 length: 16 residues. Germline-derived CDR1 and CDR2 are SQVTM and ANQGSEA. With 5 bases removed from V and 7 bases from J, the gap between germline ends came to 26 bases. The CDR3 loop reads CSVNEGAYVREGTQYF. CDR3 DNA sequence: TGCAGCGTTAACGAGGGGGCTTACGTCCGGGAGGGGACCCAGTACTTC. The full variable domain, rest sourced from reference TRBV29-1 and TRBJ2-5, is SAVISQKPSRDICQRGTSLTIQCQVDSQVTMMFWYRQQPGQSLTLIATANQGSEATYESGFVIDKFPISRPNLTFSTLTVSNMSPEDSSIYLCSVNEGAYVREGTQYFGPGTRLLVL.

The genes are TRBV30 and TRBJ1-2; perhaps TRBD1 as D (5 bases). Trimming left V 7 bases short and J 0 bases short, with 12 bases between. The CDR3 is 13 amino acids. The V gene's germline CDR1 is GTSNPN and CDR2 SVGIG (reference sequence). CDR3 loop: CASTTAANYGYTF. CDR3 DNA: TGTGCCTCTACGACAGCAGCTAACTATGGCTACACCTTC.

The V gene is TRBV5-1, the J gene TRBJ2-3; TRBD2 matches 7 bases. This CDR3 comprises 16 residues. Germline CDR1 is SGHRS and CDR2 is YFSETQ. The V segment lost 4 bases and the J segment 2 bases; nucleotides outside the gene matches: 10. The CDR3 is CASSTGLVGVTDTQYF. CDR3 nucleotides: TGCGCCAGCAGCACAGGACTAGTCGGTGTCACAGATACGCAGTATTTT. The full variable domain, with the rest looked up from reference TRBV5-1 and TRBJ2-3, is KAGVTQTPRYLIKTRGQQVTLSCSPISGHRSVSWYQQTPGQGLQFLFEYFSETQRNKGNFPGRFSGRQFSNSRSEMNVSTLELGDSALYLCASSTGLVGVTDTQYFGPGTRLTVL.

The J gene is TRBJ1-6, the V gene TRBV18; 7 bases fit TRBD1. V gave up 2 bases and J gave up 2 bases; unmatched junction bases: 9. The CDR3 is 18 residues long. Germline CDR1 and CDR2: KGHSH and LQKENI. This chain's CDR3 is CASSPGSHRGAYNSPLHF. Here the CDR3 DNA reads TGTGCCAGCTCACCAGGTTCACACAGGGGAGCCTATAATTCACCCCTCCACTTT.